The 18 T cell receptor beta chains presented below share a single source sample, sequenced in a study of shared clonotypes between healthy human individuals. Naive CD8 cells lacked CD45RO, underwent positive selection for CCR7 and left out terminally differentiated effector memory CD45RA+ cells. Produced via immunoSEQ multiplex PCR; TCRdb's table is partial and in-frame only. Of over 2,000,000 clones in the sample, roughly 93% were seen once. Sequencing was performed on naive CD8+ T cells from PBMCs. These receptors were collected from a man aged 18 to 30 in good health. Some clones in this sample may be carry-over from other donors' samples.

V is TRBV19 and J is TRBJ2-2; D is uncertain. Trimming cost V 3 bases and J 4 bases, with 12 bases left between them. CDR3 length equals 15 residues. The V gene's germline CDR1 is LNHDA and CDR2 SQIVND (reference sequence). In nucleotides, the CDR3 is TGTGCCAGTAGTATCAGGCCCCTAGGCACCGGGGAGCTGTTTTTT. This translates into CASSIRPLGTGELFF. The variable domain in full, with the rest retrieved from reference TRBV19 and TRBJ2-2, is DGGITQSPKYLFRKEGQNVTLSCEQNLNHDAMYWYRQDPGQGLRLIYYSQIVNDFQKGDIAEGYSVSREKKESFPLTVTSAQKNPTAFYLCASSIRPLGTGELFFGEGSRLTVL.

The chain carries TRBV6-1 and TRBJ2-4; no firm D call. The V gene lost 2 bases and the J gene lost 0 bases, with 5 bases spanning the gap. Germline lookup yields CDR1 MNHNS and CDR2 SASEGT. This CDR3 is built from 14 residues. CDR3 in amino acids: CASSEPRAKNIQYF. CDR3 DNA: TGTGCCAGCAGTGAACCCCGAGCCAAAAACATTCAGTACTTC.

J is TRBJ1-5 and V is TRBV19, with D possibly TRBD1 on 5 matching bases. The CDR3 is made up of 15 amino acids. V lost 5 bases and J lost 7, with 18 bases in between. Germline CDR1 LNHDA, CDR2 SQIVND (reference sequence). The CDR3 DNA reads TGTGCCAGTAGTGACAACTTCGGGACTCTCCAGCCCCAGCATTTT. This codes for CASSDNFGTLQPQHF.

The V gene is TRBV28, the J gene TRBJ1-1; the D gene is possibly TRBD1 (5 bases). This CDR3 is built from 13 residues. V was cut by 3 bases and J by 5 bases, with 10 bases left in between. Germline assignment: CDR1 MDHEN and CDR2 SYDVKM. CDR3 in DNA: TGTGCCAGCAGTTTGCAACGGGGGACTGAAGCTTTCTTT. Protein: CASSLQRGTEAFF.

V is TRBV15 and J is TRBJ2-5, with D unresolved. This CDR3 is built from 16 residues. Trimming removed 4 bases at V and 2 bases at J, with 17 bases between. The V gene's germline CDR1 is LNHNV and CDR2 YYDKDF (reference sequence). The CDR3, as DNA: TGTGCCACCAGCACACAAGAGACCAGATCGCAAGAGACCCAGTACTTC. Its translation is CATSTQETRSQETQYF.

This sequence joins TRBV10-3 and TRBJ2-7; 7 nucleotides agree with TRBD2. V trimming: 0 bases; J trimming: 5 bases; junction bases outside the gene matches: 7. CDR3 length equals 15 residues. Germline lookup yields CDR1 ENHRY and CDR2 SYGVKD. This CDR3 is CAISESISGVHEQYF. CDR3 coding DNA: TGTGCCATCAGTGAGTCTATCAGCGGGGTCCACGAGCAGTACTTC.

V gene TRBV7-8 combines with J gene TRBJ2-2; TRBD1 is a possible D gene (6 bases). Germline CDR1 and CDR2: SGHVS and FQNEAQ. V was clipped by 3 bases and J by 5 bases, with 19 bases between them. The CDR3 spans 17 residues. CDR3 in DNA: TGTGCCAGCAGCTTTTTCCCCACCACACAGGGAACCGGGGAGCTGTTTTTT. Amino acid sequence: CASSFFPTTQGTGELFF.

V is TRBV2 and J is TRBJ2-1; the match to TRBD2 covers 10 bases. The CDR3 length is 15 residues. The germline V gene has CDR1 SNHLY and CDR2 FYNNEI. V shed 9 bases and J 5 bases; nucleotides not matched to a gene: 10. The CDR3 coding sequence is TGTGCCAGATATGAGCGGGAGGGCCGGAACAATGAGCAGTTCTTC. Translating gives CARYEREGRNNEQFF. The whole variable domain, remainder taken from reference TRBV2 and TRBJ2-1, is EPEVTQTPSHQVTQMGQEVILRCVPISNHLYFYWYRQILGQKVEFLVSFYNNEISEKSEIFDDQFSVERPDGSNFTLKIRSTKLEDSAMYFCARYEREGRNNEQFFGPGTRLTVL.

V is TRBV15 and J is TRBJ2-7, with TRBD2 as a possible D gene (5 bases). The germline V gene encodes CDR1 LNHNV and CDR2 YYDKDF (reference sequence). The ends were cut back, 8 bases at V and 1 base at J, with 12 bases in the middle. The CDR3 has 13 residues. The CDR3 nucleotides read TGTGCCACCCGGGCCCCGGGGTCCTACGAGCAGTACTTC. It translates to CATRAPGSYEQYF.

This clone has a single count. The chain links TRBV13 to TRBJ2-7; D is perhaps TRBD2 (5 bases). CDR3 size: 12 residues. In germline, CDR1 is PRHDT, CDR2 FYEKMQ (reference sequence). V shed 5 bases and J shed 5 bases, with 10 bases lying between them. The DNA for the CDR3 is TGTGCCAGCAGCCCCACGGGGAACGAGCAGTACTTC. Its translation is CASSPTGNEQYF.

This clone was detected only a few times. V and J are TRBV25-1 and TRBJ1-5; 7 bases match TRBD1. Germline lookup yields CDR1 MGHDK and CDR2 SYGVNS. Unmatched junction bases numbered 12, after V lost 11 bases and J lost 8 bases. This CDR3 comprises 13 residues. The CDR3 DNA reads TGTGCCGCCGGGGACAGCCCAATGGAGCCCCAGCATTTT. This translates into CAAGDSPMEPQHF.

This clone has a single count. J is TRBJ2-7 and V is TRBV9, with TRBD1 matching 9 bases. The germline gives CDR1 SGDLS, CDR2 YYNGEE. The J segment lost 2 bases and the V segment lost 4 bases, leaving 7 bases of the junction unmatched. The CDR3 covers 15 residues. The CDR3 coding sequence is TGTGCCAGCAGCCTGGGACAGGGCCCTCCCTACGAGCAGTACTTC. Protein sequence: CASSLGQGPPYEQYF.

V gene TRBV27 combines with J gene TRBJ2-1, with 7 bases identical to TRBD1. Trimming removed 1 base from V and 6 bases from J; junction bases left unmatched: 9. Germline CDR1 reads MNHEY; CDR2 reads SMNVEV (reference sequence). This CDR3 has 16 residues. The DNA for the CDR3 is TGTGCCAGCAGTTTATTACCCGGACAGGCATTCAATGAGCAGTTCTTC. This sequence encodes CASSLLPGQAFNEQFF.

This rearrangement joins TRBV6-5 to TRBJ1-2; D call uncertain. The germline V gene has CDR1 MNHEY and CDR2 SVGAGI. The CDR3 is 13 residues long. Trimming removed 4 bases from V and 0 bases from J, with 6 bases in between. The CDR3 protein is CASSWGTNYGYTF. The CDR3 DNA sequence: TGTGCCAGCAGTTGGGGTACTAACTATGGCTACACCTTC.

The CDR3 nucleotides are TGCGCCAGCAGACTAGGGACAGGGTGGGAGCAGTACTTC. Amino acid sequence: CASRLGTGWEQYF. This sequence joins TRBV5-1 and TRBJ2-7; 9 positions match TRBD1. V was clipped by 5 bases and J by 7 bases; unmatched bases: 7. Germline V gives CDR1 SGHRS, CDR2 YFSETQ. There are 13 residues in the CDR3.

The rearrangement uses TRBV11-3 and TRBJ2-1, with D maybe TRBD2 (5 bases). The germline V gene has CDR1 SGHNT and CDR2 YENEEA. This CDR3 has 11 amino acids. Trimming took 5 bases from V and 10 from J, leaving 9 bases between them. The CDR3 DNA sequence: TGTGCCAGCAGCGCACGGGGAGAGCAGTTCTTC. It is translated as CASSARGEQFF. Full variable domain (rest looked up from reference TRBV11-3 and TRBJ2-1): EAGVVQSPRYKIIEKKQPVAFWCNPISGHNTLYWYLQNLGQGPELLIRYENEEAVDDSQLPKDRFSAERLKGVDSTLKIQPAELGDSAVYLCASSARGEQFFGPGTRLTVL.

The chain joins TRBV13 to TRBJ1-1; D is ambiguous. V lost 5 bases to trimming and J lost 6 bases, with 16 bases between them. The CDR3 runs 14 residues. Germline V CDR1 and CDR2: PRHDT, FYEKMQ (reference sequence). The DNA of the CDR3 is TGTGCCAGCAGCCAAGAGTGGGGTGCGCCTGAAGCTTTCTTT. It is translated as CASSQEWGAPEAFF.

On this clone itself: Additional DNA sequences in this sample encode the identical CDR3. The chain recombines TRBV6-5 with TRBJ2-2; D is uncertain. CDR1 MNHEY and CDR2 SVGAGI come from the germline V gene. The CDR3 covers 14 residues. V was pared by 0 bases and J by 5 bases, with 7 bases between. The CDR3 sequence is CASSYSAATGELFF. The CDR3 coding sequence is TGTGCCAGCAGTTACTCGGCGGCGACCGGGGAGCTGTTTTTT.